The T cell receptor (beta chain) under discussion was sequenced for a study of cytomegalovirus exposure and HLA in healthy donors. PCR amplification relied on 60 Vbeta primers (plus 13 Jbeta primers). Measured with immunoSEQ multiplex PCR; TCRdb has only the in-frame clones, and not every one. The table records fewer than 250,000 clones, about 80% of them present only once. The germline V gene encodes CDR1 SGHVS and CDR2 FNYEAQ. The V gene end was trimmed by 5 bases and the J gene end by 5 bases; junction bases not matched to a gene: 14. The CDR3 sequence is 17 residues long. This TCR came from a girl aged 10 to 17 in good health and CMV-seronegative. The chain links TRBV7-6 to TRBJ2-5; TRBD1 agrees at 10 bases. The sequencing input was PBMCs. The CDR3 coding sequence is TGTGCCAGCAGCCCCAACTACCCGGACAGGGGGAGGGAGACCCAGTACTTC. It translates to CASSPNYPDRGRETQYF.